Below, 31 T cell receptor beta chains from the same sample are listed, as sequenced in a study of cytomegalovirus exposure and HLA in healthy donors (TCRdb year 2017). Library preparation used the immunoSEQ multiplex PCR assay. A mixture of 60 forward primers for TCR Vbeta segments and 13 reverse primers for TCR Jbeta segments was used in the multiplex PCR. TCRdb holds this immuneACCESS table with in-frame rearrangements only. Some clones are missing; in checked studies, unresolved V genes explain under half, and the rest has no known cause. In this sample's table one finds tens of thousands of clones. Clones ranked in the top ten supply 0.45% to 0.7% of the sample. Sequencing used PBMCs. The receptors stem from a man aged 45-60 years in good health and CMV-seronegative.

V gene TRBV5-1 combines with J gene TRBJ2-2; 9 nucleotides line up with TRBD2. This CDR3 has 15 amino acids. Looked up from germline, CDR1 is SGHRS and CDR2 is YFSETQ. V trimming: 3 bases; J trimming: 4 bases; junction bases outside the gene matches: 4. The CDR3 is CASSSERGATGELFF. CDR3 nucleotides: TGCGCCAGCAGCTCGGAGCGGGGGGCCACCGGGGAGCTGTTTTTT.

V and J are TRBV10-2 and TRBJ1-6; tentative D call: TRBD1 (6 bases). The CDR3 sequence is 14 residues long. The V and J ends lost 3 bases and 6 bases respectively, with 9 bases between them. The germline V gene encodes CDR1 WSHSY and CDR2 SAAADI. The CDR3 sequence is CASSETGSNSPLHF. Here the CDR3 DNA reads TGCGCCAGCAGTGAAACAGGGAGTAATTCACCCCTCCACTTT.

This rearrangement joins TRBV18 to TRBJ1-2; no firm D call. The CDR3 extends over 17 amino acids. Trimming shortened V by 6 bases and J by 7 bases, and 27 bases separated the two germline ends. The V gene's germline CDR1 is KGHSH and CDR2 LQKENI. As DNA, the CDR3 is TGTGCCAGCTCCCGGACCGGGTCTAGCCCCGTAATTCGTGGCTACACCTTC. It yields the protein CASSRTGSSPVIRGYTF.

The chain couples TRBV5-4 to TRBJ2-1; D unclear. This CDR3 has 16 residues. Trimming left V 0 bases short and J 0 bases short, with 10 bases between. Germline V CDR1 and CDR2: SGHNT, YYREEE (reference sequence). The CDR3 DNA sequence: TGTGCCAGCAGCTTGGTACAGTTAAGCTCCTACAATGAGCAGTTCTTC. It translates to CASSLVQLSSYNEQFF.

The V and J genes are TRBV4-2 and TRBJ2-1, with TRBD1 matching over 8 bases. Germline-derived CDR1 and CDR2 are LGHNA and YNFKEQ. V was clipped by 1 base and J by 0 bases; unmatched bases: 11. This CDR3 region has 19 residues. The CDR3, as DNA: TGTGCCAGCAGCCAAGCGACAGGGGCTCCTCGGCGCTCCTACAATGAGCAGTTCTTC. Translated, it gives CASSQATGAPRRSYNEQFF.

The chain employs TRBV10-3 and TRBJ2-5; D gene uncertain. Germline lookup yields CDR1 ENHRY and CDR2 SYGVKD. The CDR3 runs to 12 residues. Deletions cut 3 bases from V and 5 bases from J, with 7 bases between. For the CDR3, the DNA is TGTGCCATCAGTGACGGCAGGGAGACCCAGTACTTC. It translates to CAISDGRETQYF.

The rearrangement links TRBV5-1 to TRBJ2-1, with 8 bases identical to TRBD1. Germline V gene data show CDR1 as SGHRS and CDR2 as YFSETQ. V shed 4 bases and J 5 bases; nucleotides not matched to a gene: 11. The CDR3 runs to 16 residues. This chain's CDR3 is CASSRQGFEVDNEQFF. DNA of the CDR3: TGCGCCAGCAGCCGACAGGGGTTTGAGGTGGACAATGAGCAGTTCTTC.

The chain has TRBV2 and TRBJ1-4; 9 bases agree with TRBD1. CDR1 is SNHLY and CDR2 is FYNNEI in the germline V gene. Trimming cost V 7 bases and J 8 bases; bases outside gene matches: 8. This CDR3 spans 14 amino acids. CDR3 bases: TGTGCCAGCAACCCGGGACAGGGAGGGGAAAAACTGTTTTTT. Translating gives CASNPGQGGEKLFF.

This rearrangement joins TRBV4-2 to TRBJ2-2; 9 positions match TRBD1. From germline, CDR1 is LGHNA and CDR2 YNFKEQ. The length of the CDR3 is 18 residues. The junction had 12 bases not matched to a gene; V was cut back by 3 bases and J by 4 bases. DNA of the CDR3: TGTGCCAGCAGCCATGCCGGAGGGGGACAGGGCGTCACCGGGGAGCTGTTTTTT. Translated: CASSHAGGGQGVTGELFF.

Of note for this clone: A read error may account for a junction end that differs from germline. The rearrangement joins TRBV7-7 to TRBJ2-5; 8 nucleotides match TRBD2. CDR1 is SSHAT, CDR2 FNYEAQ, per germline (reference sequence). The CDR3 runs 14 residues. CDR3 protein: CASSPRGGRETQYF. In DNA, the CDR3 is TGTGCTAGCAGCCCCCGGGGGGGGCGAGAGACCCAGTACTTC. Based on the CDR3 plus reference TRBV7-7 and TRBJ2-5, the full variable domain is GAGVSQSPRYKVTKRGQDVTLRCDPISSHATLYWYQQALGQGPEFLTYFNYEAQPDKSGLPSDRFSAERPEGSISTLTIQRTEQRDSAMYRCASSPRGGRETQYFGPGTRLLVL.

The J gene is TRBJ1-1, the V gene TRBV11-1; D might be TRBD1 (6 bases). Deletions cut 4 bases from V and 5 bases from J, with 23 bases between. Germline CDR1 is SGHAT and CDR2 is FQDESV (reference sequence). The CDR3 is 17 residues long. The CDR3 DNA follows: TGTGCCAGCAGCTACCCCCCGGGGGGCGCGAAGTGGACTGAAGCTTTCTTT. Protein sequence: CASSYPPGGAKWTEAFF.

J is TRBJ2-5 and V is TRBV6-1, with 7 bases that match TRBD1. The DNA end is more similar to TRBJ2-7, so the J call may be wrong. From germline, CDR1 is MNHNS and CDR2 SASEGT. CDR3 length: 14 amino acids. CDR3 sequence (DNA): TGTGCCAGCAGTGTCGGGACAGACTCCTACGAGCAGTACTTC. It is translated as CASSVGTDSYEQYF.

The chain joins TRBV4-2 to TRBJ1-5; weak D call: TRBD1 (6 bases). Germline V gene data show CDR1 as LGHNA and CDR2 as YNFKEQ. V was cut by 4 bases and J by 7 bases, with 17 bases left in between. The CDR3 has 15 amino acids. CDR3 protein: CASSPNGGAGQPQHF. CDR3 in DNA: TGTGCCAGCAGCCCAAATGGGGGGGCTGGACAGCCCCAGCATTTT.

CDR3 DNA: TGTGCCAGCAATCAAGGAGGCCGCAATCAGCCCCAGCATTTT. Amino acid sequence: CASNQGGRNQPQHF. The V and J genes are TRBV28 and TRBJ1-5; no firm D call. This CDR3 contains 14 residues. In germline, CDR1 is MDHEN, CDR2 SYDVKM. V was trimmed by 7 bases and J by 2 bases, leaving 12 bases between them.

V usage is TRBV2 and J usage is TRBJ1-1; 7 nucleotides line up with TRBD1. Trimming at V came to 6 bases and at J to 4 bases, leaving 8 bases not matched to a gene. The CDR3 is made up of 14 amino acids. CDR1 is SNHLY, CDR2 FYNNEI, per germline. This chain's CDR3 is CASSEGARGTEAFF. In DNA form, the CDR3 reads TGTGCCAGCAGCGAGGGGGCAAGGGGCACTGAAGCTTTCTTT.

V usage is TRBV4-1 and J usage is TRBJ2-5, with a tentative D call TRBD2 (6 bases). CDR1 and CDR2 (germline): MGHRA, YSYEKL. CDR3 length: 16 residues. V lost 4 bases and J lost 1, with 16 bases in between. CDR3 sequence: CASSPRGLVAQETQYF. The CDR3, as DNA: TGCGCCAGCAGCCCTCGGGGACTTGTGGCCCAAGAGACCCAGTACTTC.

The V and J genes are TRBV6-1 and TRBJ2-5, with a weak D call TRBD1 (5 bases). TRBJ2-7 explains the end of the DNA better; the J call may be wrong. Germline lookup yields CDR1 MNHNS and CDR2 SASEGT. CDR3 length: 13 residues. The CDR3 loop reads CASSESGLGEQYF. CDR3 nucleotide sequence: TGTGCCAGCAGTGAATCAGGGTTGGGCGAGCAGTACTTC.

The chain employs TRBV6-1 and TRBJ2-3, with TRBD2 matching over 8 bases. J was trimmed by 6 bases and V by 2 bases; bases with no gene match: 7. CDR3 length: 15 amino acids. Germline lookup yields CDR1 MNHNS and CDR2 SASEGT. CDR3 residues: CASSEQAGASDTQYF. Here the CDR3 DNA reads TGTGCCAGCAGTGAACAAGCGGGGGCCTCCGATACGCAGTATTTT.

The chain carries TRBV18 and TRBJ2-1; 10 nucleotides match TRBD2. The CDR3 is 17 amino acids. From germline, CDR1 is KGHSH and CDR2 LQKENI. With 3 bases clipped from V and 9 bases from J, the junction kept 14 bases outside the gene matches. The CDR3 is CASSPLGGLAGATEQFF. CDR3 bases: TGTGCCAGCTCACCTCTCGGGGGGCTAGCGGGGGCGACTGAGCAGTTCTTC.

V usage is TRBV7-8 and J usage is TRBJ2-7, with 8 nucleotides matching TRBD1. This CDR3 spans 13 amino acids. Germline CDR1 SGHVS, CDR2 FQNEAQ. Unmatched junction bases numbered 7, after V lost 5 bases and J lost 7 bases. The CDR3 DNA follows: TGTGCCAGCAGCCCCGACAGGGGACGAGAGCAGTACTTC. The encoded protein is CASSPDRGREQYF.

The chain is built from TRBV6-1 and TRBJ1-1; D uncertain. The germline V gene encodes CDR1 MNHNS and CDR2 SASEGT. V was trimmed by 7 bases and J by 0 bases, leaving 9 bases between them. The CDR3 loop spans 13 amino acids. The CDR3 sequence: CASIPRMNTEAFF. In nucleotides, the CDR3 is TGTGCCAGCATCCCCAGGATGAACACTGAAGCTTTCTTT.

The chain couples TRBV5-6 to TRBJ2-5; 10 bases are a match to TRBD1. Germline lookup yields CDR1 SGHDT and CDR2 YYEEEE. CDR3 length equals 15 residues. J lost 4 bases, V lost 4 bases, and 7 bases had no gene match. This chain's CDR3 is CASSEGQGMGETQYF. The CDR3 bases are TGTGCCAGCAGCGAGGGACAGGGGATGGGAGAGACCCAGTACTTC. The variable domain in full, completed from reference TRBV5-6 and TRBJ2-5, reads DAGVTQSPTHLIKTRGQQVTLRCSPKSGHDTVSWYQQALGQGPQFIFQYYEEEERQRGNFPDRFSGHQFPNYSSELNVNALLLGDSALYLCASSEGQGMGETQYFGPGTRLLVL.

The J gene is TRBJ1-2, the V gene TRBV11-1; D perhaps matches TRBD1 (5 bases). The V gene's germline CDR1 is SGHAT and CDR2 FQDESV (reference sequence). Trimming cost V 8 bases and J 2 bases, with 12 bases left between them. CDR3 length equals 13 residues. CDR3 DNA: TGTGCCAGCGGGATCAGACAGAACTATGGCTACACCTTC. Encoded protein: CASGIRQNYGYTF.

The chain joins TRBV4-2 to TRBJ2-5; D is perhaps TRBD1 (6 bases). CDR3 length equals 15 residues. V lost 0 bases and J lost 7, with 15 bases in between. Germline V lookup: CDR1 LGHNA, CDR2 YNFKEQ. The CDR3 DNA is TGTGCCAGCAGCCAAGATGGAGGCCAGGGGAGGACCCAGTACTTC. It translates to CASSQDGGQGRTQYF.

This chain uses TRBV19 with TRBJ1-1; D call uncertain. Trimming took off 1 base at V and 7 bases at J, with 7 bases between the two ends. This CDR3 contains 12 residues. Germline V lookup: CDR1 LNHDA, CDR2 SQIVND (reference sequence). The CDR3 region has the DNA TGTGCCAGTAGTATAGCCCGCGTTGAAGCTTTCTTT. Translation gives CASSIARVEAFF.

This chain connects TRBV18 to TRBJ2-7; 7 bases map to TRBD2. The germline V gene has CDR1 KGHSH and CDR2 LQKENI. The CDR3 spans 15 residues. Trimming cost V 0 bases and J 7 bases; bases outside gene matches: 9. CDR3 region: CASSPPGLHGGEQYF. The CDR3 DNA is TGTGCCAGCTCACCACCGGGCCTACACGGGGGGGAGCAGTACTTC.

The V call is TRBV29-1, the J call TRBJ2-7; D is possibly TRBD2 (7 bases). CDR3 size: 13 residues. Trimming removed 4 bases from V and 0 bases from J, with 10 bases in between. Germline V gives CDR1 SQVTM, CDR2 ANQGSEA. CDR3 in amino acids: CSVGGGGSYEQYF. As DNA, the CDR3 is TGCAGCGTTGGGGGAGGGGGCTCCTACGAGCAGTACTTC.

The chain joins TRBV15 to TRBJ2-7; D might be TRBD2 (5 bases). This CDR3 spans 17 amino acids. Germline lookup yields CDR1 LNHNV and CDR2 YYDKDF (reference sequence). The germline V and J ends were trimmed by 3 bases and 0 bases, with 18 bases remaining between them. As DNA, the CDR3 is TGTGCCACCAGCAGTTGGGAACTTGGGAGTACCTCCTACGAGCAGTACTTC. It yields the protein CATSSWELGSTSYEQYF.

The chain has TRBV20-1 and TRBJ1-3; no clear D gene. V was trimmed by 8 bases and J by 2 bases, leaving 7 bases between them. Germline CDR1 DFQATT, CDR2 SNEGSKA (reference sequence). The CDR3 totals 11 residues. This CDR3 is CSTAAGNTIYF. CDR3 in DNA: TGCAGTACAGCGGCTGGAAACACCATATATTTT.

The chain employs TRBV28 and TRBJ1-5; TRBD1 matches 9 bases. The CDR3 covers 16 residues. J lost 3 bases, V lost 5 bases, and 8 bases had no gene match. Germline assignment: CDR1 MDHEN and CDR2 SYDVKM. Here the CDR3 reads CASSSSGTGYNQPQHF. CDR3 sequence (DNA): TGTGCCAGCAGTAGCTCCGGGACAGGGTACAATCAGCCCCAGCATTTT.

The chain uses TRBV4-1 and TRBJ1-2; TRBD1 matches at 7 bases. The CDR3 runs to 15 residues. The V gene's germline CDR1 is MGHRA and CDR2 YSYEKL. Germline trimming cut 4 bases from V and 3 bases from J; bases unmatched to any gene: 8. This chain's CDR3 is CASSPTGKLDYGYTF. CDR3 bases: TGCGCCAGCAGCCCGACAGGGAAGTTAGACTATGGCTACACCTTC.